The present T cell receptor (beta chain) was sequenced within a study of shared T cell receptors in the human thymus. Germline lookup yields CDR1 SGHRS and CDR2 YFSETQ. Trimming pared 0 bases from V and 5 bases from J, leaving 9 bases between. The CDR3 is 14 amino acids. This clone is a singleton in its sample. Using immunoSEQ multiplex PCR, the repertoire was profiled, and TCRdb retains in-frame clones only, with some absent. The sample has 65,000 to 70,000 clones, roughly 96% seen once. The chain combines TRBV5-1 with TRBJ2-1; a weak D match, TRBD1 (5 bases). Material: thymocytes. This TCR came from a human donor. The CDR3 DNA follows: TGCGCCAGCAGCTTGGGCCAGGGTGACAATGAGCAGTTCTTC. Protein product: CASSLGQGDNEQFF.